The 29 T cell receptor beta chains given below trace back to one sample, sequenced in a study of CXCR3-negative and CXCR3-positive naive CD8 T cells. UMI-labeled 5' RACE TRB cDNA libraries were prepared from the cells. TCRdb reprocessed the 5' RACE reads and stores each CDR3 protein as one record, lacking DNA. In total, the table holds 40,000 to 55,000 distinct CDR3 sequences. Specimen: naive CXCR3- CD8+ T cells from blood. Subset of the sample: CD45RO-CCR7+CD27+CD95- naive CD8+ T cells lacking CXCR3 (TNR3-). The receptors derive from a human donor in good health. Some clones in this sample may be carry-over from other donors' samples.

The V and J genes are TRBV15 and TRBJ2-5; TCRdb picks TRBD2, but there is no DNA to check that call. The CDR3 is made up of 15 amino acids. The V gene's germline CDR1 is LNHNV and CDR2 YYDKDF (reference sequence). The CDR3 region is CATSTERERGETQYF. The variable domain in full, with the rest retrieved from reference TRBV15 and TRBJ2-5, is DAMVIQNPRYQVTQFGKPVTLSCSQTLNHNVMYWYQQKSSQAPKLLFHYYDKDFNNEADTPDNFQSRRPNTSFCFLDIRSPGLGDTAMYLCATSTERERGETQYFGPGTRLLVL.

The chain has TRBV9 and TRBJ1-6; there is no DNA to check the TCRdb D call of TRBD1. The CDR3 loop spans 15 amino acids. Germline V gives CDR1 SGDLS, CDR2 YYNGEE. CDR3 residues: CASSSSGTGGATLHF.

The chain employs TRBV7-2 and TRBJ2-7; absent DNA, TCRdb's TRBD1 call cannot be checked. The CDR3 runs 13 residues. Germline V CDR1 and CDR2: SGHTA, FQGNSA. Here the CDR3 reads CASLDRDYGEQYF.

The rearrangement links TRBV7-9 to TRBJ2-7; TCRdb's D gene call, TRBD1, goes unchecked for lack of DNA. Germline V gene data show CDR1 as SEHNR and CDR2 as FQNEAQ (reference sequence). The CDR3 extends over 15 amino acids. This CDR3 reads CASSPSDRGGYEQYF.

The genes are TRBV12-3 or TRBV12-4 and TRBJ2-5; TCRdb names TRBD2, which stays unverified in the absence of DNA. The CDR3 is 13 amino acids. The CDR3 protein is CASSFGLAETQYF.

V and J are TRBV6-5 and TRBJ2-1; TCRdb's D gene call, TRBD2, goes unchecked for lack of DNA. The germline gives CDR1 MNHEY, CDR2 SVGAGI. This CDR3 region has 17 residues. CDR3 region: CASSYLGGLAGESEQFF.

CDR3 in amino acids: CASSFFLDTQYF. This chain links TRBV28 with TRBJ2-3. Germline CDR1 MDHEN, CDR2 SYDVKM. The CDR3 has 12 amino acids.

The chain carries TRBV4-3 and TRBJ2-3; the D call from TCRdb, TRBD1, cannot be confirmed without DNA. This CDR3 is 15 amino acids long. Looked up from germline, CDR1 is LGHNA and CDR2 is YSLEER. The CDR3 loop is CASSQDRADTDTQYF.

This rearrangement joins TRBV29-1 to TRBJ2-7; the TCRdb call, TRBD1, lacks DNA for checking. The CDR3 extends over 12 amino acids. Per the germline V gene, CDR1 is SQVTM and CDR2 is ANQGSEA. The chain's CDR3 is CSVWTASYEQYF.

The CDR3 sequence: CASTRRGAGATEAFF. This chain connects TRBV2 to TRBJ1-1; TCRdb's assignment of TRBD1 cannot be checked, as there is no DNA. The CDR3 is 15 amino acids. Per the germline V gene, CDR1 is SNHLY and CDR2 is FYNNEI.

This chain uses TRBV6-1 with TRBJ2-7; the D gene TCRdb calls, TRBD1, cannot be checked with no DNA. Germline V lookup: CDR1 MNHNS, CDR2 SASEGT. This CDR3 has 15 residues. The CDR3 loop reads CASSEGQPLSYEQYF.

The J gene is TRBJ2-1, the V gene TRBV7-2. CDR3 size: 12 residues. The V gene's germline CDR1 is SGHTA and CDR2 FQGNSA. This CDR3 is CASSFRKGEQFF.

The CDR3: CASSNHLGTAVGYTF. The chain recombines TRBV6-5 with TRBJ1-2; TCRdb selects TRBD1, and the lack of DNA leaves this call unchecked. The V gene's germline CDR1 is MNHEY and CDR2 SVGAGI. CDR3 length: 15 residues.

J is TRBJ2-1 and V is TRBV10-3; the TCRdb call, TRBD1, lacks DNA for checking. CDR1 ENHRY and CDR2 SYGVKD come from the germline V gene. CDR3 length: 15 amino acids. CDR3 sequence: CAISERDRAVGEQFF.

The chain's CDR3 is CASSAPQGGTEAFF. The gene calls are TRBV9 and TRBJ1-1. Germline V gives CDR1 SGDLS, CDR2 YYNGEE. This CDR3 has 14 amino acids.

This chain links TRBV20-1 with TRBJ2-7; as DNA is missing, the TRBD1 call by TCRdb cannot be tested. The CDR3 spans 15 residues. Germline V CDR1 and CDR2: DFQATT, SNEGSKA (reference sequence). The CDR3 sequence: CSATDPGRGSYEQYF.

The V gene is TRBV12-3 or TRBV12-4, the J gene TRBJ2-4; TCRdb returns TRBD2, unconfirmable since there is no DNA. This CDR3 spans 14 amino acids. The CDR3 is CASSQPGGRNIQYF.

V is TRBV6-1 and J is TRBJ2-7; as DNA is missing, the TRBD1 call by TCRdb cannot be tested. CDR3 length: 13 amino acids. Per the germline V gene, CDR1 is MNHNS and CDR2 is SASEGT. CDR3 sequence: CASRPRTDNSQYF.

V gene TRBV7-6 combines with J gene TRBJ2-7; the TCRdb call, TRBD2, lacks DNA for checking. CDR3 length: 13 amino acids. Germline V gives CDR1 SGHVS, CDR2 FNYEAQ. CDR3 residues: CASSPSILGEQYF.

The chain joins TRBV4-3 to TRBJ2-6; TCRdb's assignment of TRBD2 cannot be checked, as there is no DNA. CDR3 length: 21 amino acids. From germline, CDR1 is LGHNA and CDR2 YSLEER. This CDR3 reads CASSQGLAGGHSSSGANVLTF.

In terms of frequency, this clonotype is medium-sized. The chain combines TRBV19 with TRBJ1-1; TCRdb names TRBD1, which stays unverified in the absence of DNA. The CDR3 spans 15 residues. Germline V gene sequence: CDR1 LNHDA, CDR2 SQIVND (reference sequence). This chain's CDR3 is CATRTLSQGATEAFF.

The V call is TRBV5-5, the J call TRBJ2-1; TCRdb selects TRBD1, and the lack of DNA leaves this call unchecked. CDR3 size: 15 residues. Germline V gene data show CDR1 as SGHKS and CDR2 as YYEKEE (reference sequence). CDR3 amino acids: CASSLRNRYDNEQFF.

The chain is built from TRBV7-9 and TRBJ1-6; TCRdb's D call, TRBD1, is unchecked because there is no DNA. CDR1 and CDR2 from the germline V gene are SEHNR and FQNEAQ (reference sequence). CDR3 length: 17 amino acids. This CDR3 reads CASSLESGTGNNSPLHF.

The gene calls are TRBV9 and TRBJ1-1; the D gene TCRdb calls, TRBD1, cannot be checked with no DNA. The CDR3 totals 14 residues. Germline V CDR1 and CDR2: SGDLS, YYNGEE. CDR3 in amino acids: CASSPRTGRTEAFF.

The chain employs TRBV29-1 and TRBJ2-2. The CDR3 spans 13 residues. CDR1 and CDR2 from the germline V gene are SQVTM and ANQGSEA. The chain's CDR3 is CSSLTANTGELFF.

CDR3: CSAALASGGLQETQYF. The chain has TRBV20-1 and TRBJ2-5; the TRBD2 assignment by TCRdb is unverifiable without DNA. The CDR3 is 16 amino acids. Germline CDR1 reads DFQATT; CDR2 reads SNEGSKA (reference sequence).

The chain employs TRBV6-5 and TRBJ2-7; TCRdb reports TRBD1, a call that lacks DNA to check it against. This CDR3 is 13 amino acids long. CDR1 MNHEY and CDR2 SVGAGI come from the germline V gene. CDR3 loop: CASSDRAPYEQYF.

The V and J genes are TRBV29-1 and TRBJ1-1. Germline-derived CDR1 and CDR2 are SQVTM and ANQGSEA. This CDR3 comprises 12 residues. The CDR3 loop reads CSAQTGDTEAFF.

The CDR3 sequence is CASSLGTSYNEQFF. The chain has TRBV6-2 or TRBV6-3 and TRBJ2-1. This CDR3 comprises 14 residues. From germline, CDR1 is MNHEY and CDR2 SVGEGT.